This T cell receptor (beta chain) was recovered during a study of PD-L1 blockade in urothelial cancer. Time point specified: pretreatment peripheral blood. Enrolled patients showed locally advanced or metastatic urothelial carcinoma. Method: immunoSEQ multiplex PCR; TCRdb's copy keeps in-frame clones and lacks some. In the table there are 65,000 to 80,000 clones, about nine tenths of which are singletons. The sequence derives from a man in his 70s with urothelial cancer. The material sequenced was PBMCs, taken around atezolizumab (anti-PD-L1) treatment.

The CDR3 DNA follows: TGTGCCAGCAGTGAATCTGGAGGATCTTCCTACGAGCAGTACTTC. Amino acid sequence: CASSESGGSSYEQYF. The chain couples TRBV25-1 to TRBJ2-7, with a possible D match to TRBD2 (5 bases). V was cut by 1 base and J by 1 base, with 11 bases left in between. The CDR3 has 15 amino acids. Germline loops: CDR1 MGHDK, CDR2 SYGVNS.